This T cell receptor (beta chain) was recorded in a study of blood T cell repertoires in COVID-19 (TCRdb year 2020). Concerning the study at large: Samples covering the acute and convalescent phases of COVID-19 were provided by collaborators in the United States, Italy and Spain. The prospective study material was composed of cDNA or gDNA derived from T cells, B-cell-depleted T cells, or PBMCs. Subjects who had been exposed to COVID-19, were actively infected with it, or had recovered from it provided the deeply sampled blood TCRbeta repertoires that made up the dataset. The repertoires were released in a freely available public database meant as a resource for research on the immune response to SARS-CoV-2. Samples were obtained from the ongoing ImmuneRACE study (first 160 participants) and from 1,254 subjects provided by 6 global collaborators. Nearly every sample came with metadata listing a de-identified subject ID, COVID-19 status, age in years and sex. Where available, HLA class I and class II types were taken from metadata supplied by the sample provider and were not determined by assay-based typing.

Broader findings and caveats from the paper: How much clinical and demographic metadata was included differed by source and by participant, and the metadata was provided uncurated.

Based on the germline V gene (reference sequence), the CDR1 and CDR2 sequences are WNHNN and SYGVQD. Trimming removed 9 bases from V and 3 bases from J, leaving 8 bases between the germline ends. CDR3 length: 11 amino acids, cysteine to phenylalanine. Only the CDR3 DNA stays, 33 bases, in frame from base 1. A remark on this clone: Its antigen specificity is not known. The input lacks base qualities; no much larger clone sits a single base away.

The immunoSEQ Assay, a bias-controlled multiplex PCR, was used to amplify TCRbeta CDR3 regions from genomic DNA. For the original study's pipeline: The number of nucleated cells in each sample was estimated from the amplification of reference gene primers within the assay. Sequence reads were collapsed and filtered to measure the absolute abundance of every unique TCRbeta CDR3 rearrangement. For each sample, productive Simpson clonality was calculated as the square root of Simpson's diversity index over productive rearrangements. TCRdb limited this immuneACCESS table to in-frame rearrangements with V and J called. A share of clones is missing; checked studies link under half to unresolved V genes, and the rest is unexplained. That table gives V, J and clone size, and the DNA gave D and trimming. The sample includes more than 300,000 clones, with under 95% observed a single time. Jointly, the top ten make up roughly 20% of the sample.

Enrolling through a virtual design, the prospective study's participants ranged in age from roughly 18 to 90 years and lived across roughly 24 United States geographic areas. In the prospective study, cohorts were assigned on the basis of participant-reported clinical history obtained from a screening survey and a study questionnaire. Recovered participants in ImmuneRACE Cohort 3 were defined by two consecutive negative NP/OP PCR tests, clearance by a healthcare professional, or resolution of symptoms. Each participant in the prospective study had whole blood, serum and a nasopharyngeal or oropharyngeal swab collected by mobile phlebotomists. Prospective study participants could optionally give additional blood draws and questionnaires over an approximately 2-month period. Prospective study blood samples were shipped either frozen or at room temperature before DNA extraction.

This clonotype was sampled from a woman aged 25-40 years who had recovered from COVID-19. The chain joins TRBV10-1 to TRBJ2-5; the best D guess is TRBD1, with 5 bases matching. The specimen sequenced was PBMCs or T cells enriched from blood (not recorded which). The encoded CDR3 is CARGAEETQYF. The nucleotide sequence reads as follows: TGCGCCAGAGGGGCAGAAGAGACCCAGTACTTC.